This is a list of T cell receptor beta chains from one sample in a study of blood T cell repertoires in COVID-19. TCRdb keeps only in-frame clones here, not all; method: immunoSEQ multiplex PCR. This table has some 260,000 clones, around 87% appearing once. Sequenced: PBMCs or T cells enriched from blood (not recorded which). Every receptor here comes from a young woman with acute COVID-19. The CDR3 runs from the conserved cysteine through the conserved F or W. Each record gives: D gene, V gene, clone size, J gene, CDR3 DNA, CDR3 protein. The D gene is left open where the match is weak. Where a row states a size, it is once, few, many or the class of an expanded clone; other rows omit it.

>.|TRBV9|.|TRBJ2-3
TGTGCCAGCAGCCCGAGGGAGAGGGGCACAGATACGCAGTATTTT
CASSPRERGTDTQYF
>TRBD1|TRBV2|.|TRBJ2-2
TGTGCCAGCCTTCAACAGGGGTCGACCGGGGAGCTGTTTTTT
CASLQQGSTGELFF
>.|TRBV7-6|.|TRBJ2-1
TGTGCCAGCTCCAGGGACTTCAGGTCCTACAATGAGCAGTTCTTC
CASSRDFRSYNEQFF
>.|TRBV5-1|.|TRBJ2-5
TGCGCCAGCAGCTTGGACAGGGACGAGACCCAGTACTTC
CASSLDRDETQYF
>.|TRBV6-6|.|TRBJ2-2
TGTGCCAGCAGTCGTCGGACAGAGACGAACACCGGGGAGCTGTTTTTT
CASSRRTETNTGELFF
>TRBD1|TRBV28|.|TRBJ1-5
TGTGCCAGCAGTTCTAGACAGGGGAAGGGTTCGGGCAATCAGCCCCAGCATTTT
CASSSRQGKGSGNQPQHF
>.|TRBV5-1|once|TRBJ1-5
TGCGCCAGCAGCTTGGACGGGGGATCCACTCAGCCCCAGCATTTT
CASSLDGGSTQPQHF
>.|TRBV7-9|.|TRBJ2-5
TGTGCCAGCAGCGCAGAAAACCAAGAGACCCAGTACTTC
CASSAENQETQYF
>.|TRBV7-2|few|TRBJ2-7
TGTGCCAGCAGCTCGAGCTCCTACGAGCAGTACTTC
CASSSSSYEQYF
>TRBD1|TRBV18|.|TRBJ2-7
TGTGCCAGCTCCCCACAGGGGGATCTCGAGCAGTACTTC
CASSPQGDLEQYF
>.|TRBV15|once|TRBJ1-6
TGTGCCACCAGCCGTGGGAGTCAGGGGAAAAATTCACCCCTCCACTTT
CATSRGSQGKNSPLHF
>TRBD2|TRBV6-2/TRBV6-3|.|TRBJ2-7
TGTGCCAGCAGTTCCGGGACTAGAGGGTACGAGCAGTACTTC
CASSSGTRGYEQYF
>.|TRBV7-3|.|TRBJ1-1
TGTGCCAGCAGCTCCTACCCGACAGCAGAAGCTTTCTTT
CASSSYPTAEAFF
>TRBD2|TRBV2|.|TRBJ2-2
TGTGCCAGCGGGGTCAGCGGGGTGAACACCGGGGAGCTGTTTTTT
CASGVSGVNTGELFF
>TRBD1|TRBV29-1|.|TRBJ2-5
TGCAGCGTAGCCGGACAGGGGAAACAAGAGACCCAGTACTTC
CSVAGQGKQETQYF
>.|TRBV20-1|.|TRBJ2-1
TGCAGTGCCTCTCCCTATGAGCAGTTCTTC
CSASPYEQFF
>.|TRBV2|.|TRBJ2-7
TGTGCCAGCAGTGCCCAGGGCAGTTCCAGCTCCTACGAGCAGTACTTC
CASSAQGSSSSYEQYF
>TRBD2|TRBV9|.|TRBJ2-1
TGTGCCAGCAGCACACTGACTAGCGGGGGGGCCTCATCCTACAATGAGCAGTTCTTC
CASSTLTSGGASSYNEQFF
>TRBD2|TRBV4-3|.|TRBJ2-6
TGCGCCAGCAGCCAATCGGGGGGGGCTGGGGCCAACGTCCTGACTTTC
CASSQSGGAGANVLTF
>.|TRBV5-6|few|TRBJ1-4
TGTGCCAGCAGAGTCAGGAATGAAAAACTGTTTTTT
CASRVRNEKLFF
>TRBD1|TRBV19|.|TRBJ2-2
TGTGCCAGTAGTAAAGACAGGGCTGGGACCGGGGAGCTGTTTTTT
CASSKDRAGTGELFF